These T cell receptor beta chains were read from a single sample in a study of response to subunit inactivated influenza vaccine. TCRdb reprocessed the RT-PCR reads with MiXCR, giving one entry per CDR3 protein. This table holds approximately 310,000 distinct CDR3 sequences, 20% to 25% found once. The sequencing here drew on PBMCs from blood, taken around 22 months after vaccination. These receptors originate from a man between 50 and 75 years old who received an inactivated influenza vaccine. Each CDR3 is given with its conserved first and last residue. D genes are given only for firm matches. Expanded clones get a size class; other rows say once, few or many, or leave the size out.

clone_size: NA; cdr3_length: 13; j_call: TRBJ2-1; v_call: TRBV7-6; d_call: NA; cdr3_aa: CASSLGWRHEQFF; cdr3_nt: TGTGCCAGCAGCTTGGGTTGGCGCCATGAGCAGTTCTTC
clone_size: NA; cdr3_length: 15; j_call: TRBJ2-1; v_call: TRBV4-3; d_call: NA; cdr3_aa: CASSQDRADYNEQFF; cdr3_nt: TGCGCCAGCAGCCAAGATCGGGCAGACTACAATGAGCAGTTCTTC
clone_size: NA; cdr3_length: 16; j_call: TRBJ1-2; v_call: TRBV4-3; d_call: NA; cdr3_aa: CASSQDIQGANYGYTF; cdr3_nt: TGCGCCAGCAGCCAAGATATACAGGGCGCTAACTATGGCTACACCTTC
clone_size: NA; cdr3_length: 14; j_call: TRBJ2-7; v_call: TRBV7-2; d_call: NA; cdr3_aa: CASSLDGKPYEQYF; cdr3_nt: TGTGCCAGCAGCTTAGATGGCAAGCCCTACGAGCAGTACTTC
clone_size: few; cdr3_length: 16; j_call: TRBJ2-3; v_call: TRBV7-2; d_call: NA; cdr3_aa: CASSLVAVTSTDTQYF; cdr3_nt: TGTGCCAGCAGCTTAGTGGCGGTGACTAGCACAGATACGCAGTATTTT
clone_size: NA; cdr3_length: 14; j_call: TRBJ2-1; v_call: TRBV6-2/TRBV6-3; d_call: NA; cdr3_aa: CASRGARWDNEQFF; cdr3_nt: TGTGCCAGCCGGGGGGCTAGATGGGACAATGAGCAGTTCTTC
clone_size: few; cdr3_length: 16; j_call: TRBJ2-7; v_call: TRBV6-2/TRBV6-3; d_call: TRBD1; cdr3_aa: CASRKRRQGPSYEQYF; cdr3_nt: TGTGCCAGCAGGAAACGAAGACAGGGACCCTCCTACGAGCAGTACTTC
clone_size: few; cdr3_length: 15; j_call: TRBJ2-5; v_call: TRBV18; d_call: NA; cdr3_aa: CASSPPGRSQETQYF; cdr3_nt: TGTGCCAGCTCACCACCGGGCAGGAGCCAAGAGACCCAGTACTTC
clone_size: NA; cdr3_length: 12; j_call: TRBJ2-3; v_call: TRBV7-9; d_call: NA; cdr3_aa: CASSKEADTQYF; cdr3_nt: TGTGCCAGCAGCAAAGAAGCAGATACGCAGTATTTT
clone_size: many; cdr3_length: 13; j_call: TRBJ2-7; v_call: TRBV13; d_call: NA; cdr3_aa: CASSLGVTYEQYF; cdr3_nt: TGTGCCAGCAGCTTAGGGGTGACCTACGAGCAGTACTTC
clone_size: many; cdr3_length: 14; j_call: TRBJ1-1; v_call: TRBV3-1; d_call: NA; cdr3_aa: CASSHRGMNTEAFF; cdr3_nt: TGTGCCAGCAGCCATCGAGGTATGAACACTGAAGCTTTCTTT
clone_size: NA; cdr3_length: 14; j_call: TRBJ1-2; v_call: TRBV3-1; d_call: NA; cdr3_aa: CASSDRDNLWRYTF; cdr3_nt: TGTGCCAGCAGCGACAGAGATAACCTATGGCGCTACACCTTC
clone_size: NA; cdr3_length: 16; j_call: TRBJ2-3; v_call: TRBV19; d_call: TRBD2; cdr3_aa: CASRETGTSVADTQYF; cdr3_nt: TGTGCCAGCCGGGAGACAGGGACTAGCGTCGCAGATACGCAGTATTTT
clone_size: few; cdr3_length: 14; j_call: TRBJ1-2; v_call: TRBV5-1; d_call: NA; cdr3_aa: CASSLIGYNYGYTF; cdr3_nt: TGCGCCAGCAGCTTGATTGGTTATAACTATGGCTACACCTTC
clone_size: once; cdr3_length: 17; j_call: TRBJ2-2; v_call: TRBV7-2; d_call: NA; cdr3_aa: CASSLPRDISNTGELFF; cdr3_nt: TGTGCCAGCAGCTTGCCCCGGGACATATCGAACACCGGGGAGCTGTTTTTT
clone_size: NA; cdr3_length: 13; j_call: TRBJ1-1; v_call: TRBV3-1; d_call: NA; cdr3_aa: CASYGTRNTEAFF; cdr3_nt: TGTGCCAGCTACGGGACACGGAACACTGAAGCTTTCTTT
clone_size: few; cdr3_length: 16; j_call: TRBJ2-3; v_call: TRBV4-2; d_call: NA; cdr3_aa: CASSQTGAGGPDTQYF; cdr3_nt: TGTGCCAGCAGCCAGACAGGGGCGGGGGGCCCAGATACGCAGTATTTT
clone_size: NA; cdr3_length: 14; j_call: TRBJ2-7; v_call: TRBV20-1; d_call: NA; cdr3_aa: CSARDMGRIYEQYF; cdr3_nt: TGCAGTGCTAGAGACATGGGACGGATCTACGAGCAGTACTTC
clone_size: NA; cdr3_length: 17; j_call: TRBJ2-3; v_call: TRBV11-2; d_call: TRBD2; cdr3_aa: CASSLDLAGAATDTQYF; cdr3_nt: TGTGCCAGCAGCTTAGATCTAGCGGGGGCCGCCACAGATACGCAGTATTTT
clone_size: few; cdr3_length: 15; j_call: TRBJ1-1; v_call: TRBV4-1; d_call: NA; cdr3_aa: CASSQGRLLNTEAFF; cdr3_nt: TGCGCCAGCAGCCAAGGCCGGCTCCTGAACACTGAAGCTTTCTTT
clone_size: many; cdr3_length: 19; j_call: TRBJ1-3; v_call: TRBV11-1; d_call: TRBD1; cdr3_aa: CASSPPGTGLRFSGNTIYF; cdr3_nt: TGTGCCAGCAGCCCTCCCGGGACAGGGCTCCGATTCTCTGGAAACACCATATATTTT
clone_size: few; cdr3_length: 13; j_call: TRBJ1-1; v_call: TRBV7-3; d_call: NA; cdr3_aa: CASSLIRDSEAFF; cdr3_nt: TGTGCCAGCAGCTTAATCCGAGACAGCGAAGCTTTCTTT
clone_size: NA; cdr3_length: 15; j_call: TRBJ2-3; v_call: TRBV5-1; d_call: NA; cdr3_aa: CASSLAYRSTDTQYF; cdr3_nt: TGCGCCAGCAGCTTGGCCTACAGAAGCACAGATACGCAGTATTTT
clone_size: few; cdr3_length: 13; j_call: TRBJ2-7; v_call: TRBV3-1; d_call: NA; cdr3_aa: CASSQPPGYEQYF; cdr3_nt: TGTGCCAGCAGCCAACCGCCCGGCTACGAGCAGTACTTC
clone_size: NA; cdr3_length: 16; j_call: TRBJ2-7; v_call: TRBV4-2; d_call: TRBD1; cdr3_aa: CASSRAGQGNSYEQYF; cdr3_nt: TGTGCCAGCAGCCGAGCCGGACAGGGGAACTCCTACGAGCAGTACTTC
clone_size: few; cdr3_length: 15; j_call: TRBJ1-3; v_call: TRBV7-8; d_call: TRBD1; cdr3_aa: CASSPGTASGNTIYF; cdr3_nt: TGTGCCAGCAGCCCCGGGACAGCTTCAGGAAACACCATATATTTT
clone_size: few; cdr3_length: 17; j_call: TRBJ2-1; v_call: TRBV11-2; d_call: NA; cdr3_aa: CASSLVGGRFSYNEQFF; cdr3_nt: TGTGCCAGCAGCTTAGTTGGAGGGAGATTCTCCTACAATGAGCAGTTCTTC
clone_size: NA; cdr3_length: 15; j_call: TRBJ1-2; v_call: TRBV12-3/TRBV12-4; d_call: TRBD1; cdr3_aa: CASSLWDREDYGYTF; cdr3_nt: TGTGCCAGCAGTCTATGGGACAGGGAAGACTATGGCTACACCTTC
clone_size: few; cdr3_length: 15; j_call: TRBJ1-5; v_call: TRBV4-1; d_call: TRBD1; cdr3_aa: CASSRPDRGNQPQHF; cdr3_nt: TGCGCCAGCAGCCGGCCAGACAGGGGCAATCAGCCCCAGCATTTT
clone_size: NA; cdr3_length: 12; j_call: TRBJ2-3; v_call: TRBV20-1; d_call: NA; cdr3_aa: CSATAGGDTQYF; cdr3_nt: TGCAGTGCTACTGCCGGGGGAGATACGCAGTATTTT
clone_size: NA; cdr3_length: 14; j_call: TRBJ1-2; v_call: TRBV5-1; d_call: NA; cdr3_aa: CASSGDGINYGYTF; cdr3_nt: TGCGCCAGCAGTGGGGACGGGATTAACTATGGCTACACCTTC
clone_size: NA; cdr3_length: 15; j_call: TRBJ1-5; v_call: TRBV7-9; d_call: NA; cdr3_aa: CASSLSAGQGQPQHF; cdr3_nt: TGTGCCAGCAGCTTATCGGCGGGGCAAGGTCAGCCCCAGCATTTT
clone_size: few; cdr3_length: 15; j_call: TRBJ2-3; v_call: TRBV28; d_call: NA; cdr3_aa: CASSFSGRNTDTQYF; cdr3_nt: TGTGCCAGCAGTTTCAGCGGACGGAACACAGATACGCAGTATTTT
clone_size: few; cdr3_length: 16; j_call: TRBJ2-1; v_call: TRBV7-6; d_call: NA; cdr3_aa: CASSRTQISSYNEQFF; cdr3_nt: TGTGCCAGCAGCCGCACGCAAATAAGCTCCTACAATGAGCAGTTCTTC
clone_size: NA; cdr3_length: 15; j_call: TRBJ1-2; v_call: TRBV12-3/TRBV12-4; d_call: NA; cdr3_aa: CASSFNRRGAEGYTF; cdr3_nt: TGTGCCAGCAGTTTCAATCGAAGGGGGGCGGAGGGCTACACCTTC
clone_size: many; cdr3_length: 14; j_call: TRBJ1-1; v_call: TRBV9; d_call: TRBD1; cdr3_aa: CASSADRGGTEAFF; cdr3_nt: TGTGCCAGCAGTGCGGACAGGGGAGGCACTGAAGCTTTCTTT
clone_size: few; cdr3_length: 15; j_call: TRBJ2-7; v_call: TRBV29-1; d_call: NA; cdr3_aa: CSVEDRASSSYEQYF; cdr3_nt: TGCAGCGTTGAAGATCGGGCCAGTAGCTCCTACGAGCAGTACTTC
clone_size: NA; cdr3_length: 13; j_call: TRBJ2-1; v_call: TRBV6-2/TRBV6-3; d_call: NA; cdr3_aa: CASTETRSNEQFF; cdr3_nt: TGTGCCAGCACCGAAACTAGGTCCAATGAGCAGTTCTTC
clone_size: NA; cdr3_length: 14; j_call: TRBJ1-2; v_call: TRBV12-3/TRBV12-4; d_call: NA; cdr3_aa: CASSAGGSNYGYTF; cdr3_nt: TGTGCCAGCAGTGCGGGGGGATCGAACTATGGCTACACCTTC
clone_size: few; cdr3_length: 14; j_call: TRBJ1-2; v_call: TRBV10-3; d_call: NA; cdr3_aa: CAISESAVNYGYTF; cdr3_nt: TGTGCCATCAGTGAGTCGGCGGTTAACTATGGCTACACCTTC
clone_size: NA; cdr3_length: 12; j_call: TRBJ2-7; v_call: TRBV21-1; d_call: NA; cdr3_aa: CASATGSYEQYF; cdr3_nt: TGTGCCAGCGCTACAGGGTCCTACGAGCAGTACTTC
clone_size: NA; cdr3_length: 14; j_call: TRBJ1-6; v_call: TRBV20-1; d_call: NA; cdr3_aa: CSANDRTTNSPLHF; cdr3_nt: TGCAGTGCAAACGACAGAACTACTAATTCACCCCTCCACTTT
clone_size: few; cdr3_length: 19; j_call: TRBJ2-3; v_call: TRBV7-6; d_call: TRBD2; cdr3_aa: CASSLAFSGGTPRTDTQYF; cdr3_nt: TGTGCCAGCAGCTTAGCTTTTAGCGGGGGGACACCTCGCACAGATACGCAGTATTTT
clone_size: few; cdr3_length: 15; j_call: TRBJ1-6; v_call: TRBV10-3; d_call: NA; cdr3_aa: CAISESPLYNSPLHF; cdr3_nt: TGTGCCATCAGTGAAAGCCCTCTCTATAATTCACCCCTCCACTTT
clone_size: many; cdr3_length: 15; j_call: TRBJ1-5; v_call: TRBV20-1; d_call: NA; cdr3_aa: CSASVQGGSNQPQHF; cdr3_nt: TGCAGTGCTAGTGTTCAGGGAGGAAGCAATCAGCCCCAGCATTTT
clone_size: few; cdr3_length: 17; j_call: TRBJ1-3; v_call: TRBV6-5; d_call: TRBD1; cdr3_aa: CASSYQGQGGSGNTIYF; cdr3_nt: TGTGCCAGCAGTTACCAGGGACAGGGGGGATCCGGAAACACCATATATTTT
clone_size: few; cdr3_length: 14; j_call: TRBJ1-4; v_call: TRBV6-1; d_call: NA; cdr3_aa: CASNPSGPNEKLFF; cdr3_nt: TGTGCCAGCAATCCCTCAGGGCCTAATGAAAAACTGTTTTTT
clone_size: NA; cdr3_length: 16; j_call: TRBJ2-4; v_call: TRBV29-1; d_call: NA; cdr3_aa: CSVEDLQRGQKNIQYF; cdr3_nt: TGCAGCGTTGAAGATCTTCAGAGGGGTCAGAAAAACATTCAGTACTTC
clone_size: NA; cdr3_length: 14; j_call: TRBJ1-1; v_call: TRBV12-3/TRBV12-4; d_call: NA; cdr3_aa: CASTQGQGNTEAFF; cdr3_nt: TGTGCCAGCACTCAGGGGCAGGGAAACACTGAAGCTTTCTTT
clone_size: NA; cdr3_length: 18; j_call: TRBJ2-3; v_call: TRBV15; d_call: NA; cdr3_aa: CATSDVITLGSGTDTQYF; cdr3_nt: TGTGCCACCAGCGATGTAATTACGCTAGGGTCTGGCACAGATACGCAGTATTTT
clone_size: many; cdr3_length: 12; j_call: TRBJ1-1; v_call: TRBV7-9; d_call: NA; cdr3_aa: CASSLESAEAFF; cdr3_nt: TGTGCCAGCAGCTTGGAAAGCGCTGAAGCTTTCTTT
clone_size: few; cdr3_length: 15; j_call: TRBJ2-1; v_call: TRBV6-1; d_call: NA; cdr3_aa: CASTWTASSYNEQFF; cdr3_nt: TGTGCCAGCACCTGGACGGCGAGCTCCTACAATGAGCAGTTCTTC
clone_size: NA; cdr3_length: 17; j_call: TRBJ1-3; v_call: TRBV7-4; d_call: NA; cdr3_aa: CASSLGNSHVSGNTIYF; cdr3_nt: TGTGCCAGCAGCTTGGGGAACAGCCACGTCTCTGGAAACACCATATATTTT
clone_size: NA; cdr3_length: 13; j_call: TRBJ2-1; v_call: TRBV28; d_call: NA; cdr3_aa: CASSFRFGYQQFF; cdr3_nt: TGTGCCAGCAGTTTCCGCTTCGGGTACCAGCAGTTCTTC
clone_size: few; cdr3_length: 16; j_call: TRBJ2-2; v_call: TRBV6-2/TRBV6-3; d_call: TRBD2; cdr3_aa: CASKSSGSGGTGELFF; cdr3_nt: TGTGCCAGCAAAAGTAGCGGGAGTGGAGGCACCGGGGAGCTGTTTTTT